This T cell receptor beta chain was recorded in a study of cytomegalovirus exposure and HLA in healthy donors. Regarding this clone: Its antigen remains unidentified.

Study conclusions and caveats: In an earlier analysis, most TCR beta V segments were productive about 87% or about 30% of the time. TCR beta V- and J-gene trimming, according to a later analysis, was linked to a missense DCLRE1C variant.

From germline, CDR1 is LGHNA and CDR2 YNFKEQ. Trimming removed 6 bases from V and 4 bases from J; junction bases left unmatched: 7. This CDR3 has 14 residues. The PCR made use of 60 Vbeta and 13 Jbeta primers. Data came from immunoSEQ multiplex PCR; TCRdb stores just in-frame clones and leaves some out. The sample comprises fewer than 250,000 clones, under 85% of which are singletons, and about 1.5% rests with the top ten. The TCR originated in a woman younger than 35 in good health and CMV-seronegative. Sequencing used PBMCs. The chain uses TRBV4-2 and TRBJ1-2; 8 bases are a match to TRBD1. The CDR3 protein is CASRDRVKGYGYTF. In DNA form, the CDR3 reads TGTGCCAGCAGGGACAGGGTCAAAGGCTATGGCTACACCTTC.